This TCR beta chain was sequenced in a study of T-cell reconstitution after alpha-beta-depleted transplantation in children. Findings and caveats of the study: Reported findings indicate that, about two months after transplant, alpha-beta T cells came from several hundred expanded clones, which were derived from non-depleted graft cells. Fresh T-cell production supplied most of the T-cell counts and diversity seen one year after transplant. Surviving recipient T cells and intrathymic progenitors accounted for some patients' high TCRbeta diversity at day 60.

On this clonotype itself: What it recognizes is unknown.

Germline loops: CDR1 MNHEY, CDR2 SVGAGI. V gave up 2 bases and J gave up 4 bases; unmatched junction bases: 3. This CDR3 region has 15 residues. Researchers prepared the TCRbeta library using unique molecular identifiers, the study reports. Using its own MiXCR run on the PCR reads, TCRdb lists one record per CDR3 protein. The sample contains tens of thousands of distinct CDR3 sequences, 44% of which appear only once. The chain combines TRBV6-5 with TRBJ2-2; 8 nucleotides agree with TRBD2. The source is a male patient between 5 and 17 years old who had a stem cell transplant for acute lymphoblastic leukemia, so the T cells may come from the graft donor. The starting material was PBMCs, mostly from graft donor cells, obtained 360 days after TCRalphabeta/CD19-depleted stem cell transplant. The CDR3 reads CASSYSGGGTGELFF. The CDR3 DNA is TGTGCCAGCAGTTACAGCGGGGGAGGCACCGGGGAGCTGTTTTTT.